The next 24 T cell receptor beta chains were all read from a single sample in a study of naive and memory T cell subsets. General study findings and limits: Naive repertoires, especially CD8, held a few larger clonotypes, possibly memory cells re-expressing CD45RA.

These TCRs' antigens remain unknown. Two oligonucleotides, mixed equimolar, formed the beta constant-region primer covering TRBC1 and TRBC2. Ligated cDNA was amplified by four rounds of PCR with nested alpha and beta constant-region primers and SP2. TCRdb itself ran the UMI-ligation and nested PCR reads through MiXCR, one entry per CDR3 protein. Among approximately 100,000 distinct CDR3 sequences listed, approximately 14% were seen once. The sequencing sample was made of naive CD8+ T cells from blood. These receptors all come from a human donor in good health.

The CDR3 sequence: CASSFYPNTDTQYF. The CDR3 DNA follows: TGTGCCAGCAGCTTTTACCCCAACACAGATACGCAGTATTTT. The chain has TRBV5-4 and TRBJ2-3; D is unresolved. The V and J ends lost 2 bases and 2 bases respectively, with 9 bases between them. CDR1 SGHNT and CDR2 YYREEE come from the germline V gene (reference sequence). The length of the CDR3 is 14 residues.

This clonotype was seen a handful of times. The chain uses TRBV11-2 and TRBJ1-1, with 9 bases fitting TRBD1. Germline V gene data show CDR1 as SGHAT and CDR2 as FQNNGV. The CDR3 totals 14 residues. J gave up 5 bases and V 5 bases, and 6 bases lay outside the gene matches. CDR3 protein: CASSPQGAATEAFF. As DNA, the CDR3 is TGTGCCAGCAGCCCACAGGGGGCTGCGACTGAAGCTTTCTTT.

The rearrangement links TRBV3-1 to TRBJ2-1; D gene ambiguous. The CDR3 is 15 amino acids. CDR1 LGHDT and CDR2 YNNKEL come from the germline V gene (reference sequence). Deletions cut 2 bases from V and 4 bases from J, with 12 bases between. CDR3: CASSQPLLNYNEQFF. In nucleotides, the CDR3 is TGTGCCAGCAGCCAACCCCTACTAAATTACAATGAGCAGTTCTTC.

This clonotype came up a few times. The rearrangement uses TRBV3-1 and TRBJ1-6; TRBD1 matches 9 bases. This CDR3 region has 16 residues. The trim removed 2 bases at V and 8 bases at J, leaving 7 bases unmatched. Per germline, CDR1 LGHDT and CDR2 YNNKEL (reference sequence). The CDR3: CASSQRTTGGHSPLHF. The CDR3 DNA follows: TGTGCCAGCAGCCAACGGACTACAGGGGGCCATTCACCCCTCCACTTT.

The chain links TRBV7-9 to TRBJ1-5; the D is unclear. V was shortened by 8 bases and J by 5 bases, with 10 bases between the two germline ends. Germline V gene sequence: CDR1 SEHNR, CDR2 FQNEAQ (reference sequence). The CDR3 extends over 12 amino acids. The DNA for the CDR3 is TGTGCCAGCCGGCGAGGCGATCAGCCCCAGCATTTT. It specifies CASRRGDQPQHF.

This clonotype turned up a few times. The chain recombines TRBV7-2 with TRBJ1-1, with no clear D. Trimming shortened V by 1 base and J by 5 bases, and 11 bases separated the two germline ends. Germline V gives CDR1 SGHTA, CDR2 FQGNSA. CDR3 length: 14 amino acids. CDR3 bases: TGTGCCAGCAGCTTAGGTTCGCTTGGGACTGAAGCTTTCTTT. It specifies CASSLGSLGTEAFF.

This clonotype was detected a few times. This chain links TRBV4-3 with TRBJ1-6; the D is unclear. The CDR3 runs 14 residues. Trimming took 0 bases from V and 9 from J, leaving 9 bases between them. Germline V gene data show CDR1 as LGHNA and CDR2 as YSLEER. The CDR3 DNA is TGCGCCAGCAGCCAAGACCCTGATAGTTCACCCCTCCACTTT. Translating it yields CASSQDPDSSPLHF.

This clonotype was picked up a small number of times. The chain couples TRBV25-1 to TRBJ2-7; the D gene is possibly TRBD2 (6 bases). The ends were cut back, 0 bases at V and 5 bases at J, with 14 bases in the middle. This CDR3 contains 15 residues. Germline V lookup: CDR1 MGHDK, CDR2 SYGVNS. The CDR3 DNA reads TGTGCCAGCAGTGAATATTCGGGAGTAATCAACGAGCAGTACTTC. As protein: CASSEYSGVINEQYF.

In this sample, this clonotype turned up a few times. The chain links TRBV14 to TRBJ2-1; D gene ambiguous. V lost 4 bases, J lost 2 bases, and 12 bases lay in between. The CDR3 is 15 residues long. Germline V gene lookup returns CDR1 SGHDN and CDR2 FVKESK. The CDR3 here is CASSPRGYTYNEQFF. DNA of the CDR3: TGTGCCAGCAGCCCCCGTGGCTACACCTACAATGAGCAGTTCTTC.

In its sample, this clonotype was seen a few times. The rearrangement joins TRBV27 to TRBJ2-7, with D perhaps matching TRBD1 or TRBD2 (5 bases each). CDR3 size: 15 residues. Germline V gives CDR1 MNHEY, CDR2 SMNVEV (reference sequence). V gave up 6 bases and J gave up 3 bases, with 18 bases separating them. Here the CDR3 DNA reads TGTGCCAGCAGCCGCCTTGAGGGGTCCAACTACGAGCAGTACTTC. It codes for CASSRLEGSNYEQYF.

This clonotype was detected a few times. The CDR3, as DNA: TGTGCCAGCAGCCCAGGTGCCCCACAGGGTGCAGATACGCAGTATTTT. Translation gives CASSPGAPQGADTQYF. The chain combines TRBV7-6 with TRBJ2-3, with D maybe TRBD1 (6 bases). Looked up from germline, CDR1 is SGHVS and CDR2 is FNYEAQ. The CDR3 has 16 residues. The V and J ends lost 5 bases and 4 bases respectively, with 19 bases between them.

This clonotype was counted a few times. The chain combines TRBV7-9 with TRBJ2-6; D assignment may be TRBD1 or TRBD2 (6 bases each). Trimming pared 10 bases from V and 5 bases from J, leaving 27 bases between. The CDR3 covers 18 residues. Per germline, CDR1 SEHNR and CDR2 FQNEAQ (reference sequence). CDR3 loop: CATQTGGDVASWANVLTF. As DNA, the CDR3 is TGTGCCACCCAGACAGGCGGGGACGTAGCTAGCTGGGCCAACGTCCTGACTTTC. The full variable domain, its missing parts supplied by reference TRBV7-9 and TRBJ2-6, is DTGVSQNPRHKITKRGQNVTFRCDPISEHNRLYWYRQTLGQGPEFLTYFQNEAQLEKSRLLSDRFSAERPKGSFSTLEIQRTEQGDSAMYLCATQTGGDVASWANVLTFGAGSRLTVL.

A few counts support this clonotype. The V and J genes are TRBV25-1 and TRBJ1-2; possibly TRBD1 for D (5 bases). Trimming stripped 6 bases from V and 6 bases from J, with 14 bases between. Germline lookup yields CDR1 MGHDK and CDR2 SYGVNS. The CDR3 runs 13 residues. CDR3 in DNA: TGTGCCAGCAGGTCTGGGGGGGGGAATGGCTACACCTTC. This encodes CASRSGGGNGYTF.

This clonotype turned up a few times. The chain uses TRBV7-2 and TRBJ2-7; D is possibly TRBD1 (6 bases). Germline V gene data show CDR1 as SGHTA and CDR2 as FQGNSA. The CDR3 extends over 14 amino acids. The V end lost 5 bases, the J end lost 5 bases, and 16 bases lay between the germline ends. The CDR3 reads CASSPEARGDEQYF. CDR3 DNA: TGTGCCAGCAGCCCCGAGGCCAGGGGAGACGAGCAGTACTTC.

The J gene is TRBJ1-1, the V gene TRBV5-4; 7 bases agree with TRBD1. The CDR3 runs to 12 residues. J was trimmed by 4 bases and V by 7 bases; bases with no gene match: 4. In germline, CDR1 is SGHNT, CDR2 YYREEE (reference sequence). Written as DNA, the CDR3 is TGTGCCAGCCGACAGGGTTTCACTGAAGCTTTCTTT. Its translation: CASRQGFTEAFF.

This clonotype was counted at least ten times. This chain connects TRBV7-3 to TRBJ2-1; 12 nucleotides match TRBD2. Germline CDR1 and CDR2: SGHTA and FQGTGA. The J segment lost 8 bases and the V segment lost 5 bases, leaving 7 bases of the junction unmatched. This CDR3 is 15 amino acids long. The CDR3: CASSTTSGGPHEQFF. CDR3 nucleotides: TGTGCCAGCAGCACGACTAGCGGGGGACCCCATGAGCAGTTCTTC.

At least ten counts were recorded for this clonotype. This chain uses TRBV10-1 with TRBJ1-1; 7 positions match TRBD1. The ends lost 10 bases at V and 0 bases at J; junction bases unmatched: 2. Germline V gives CDR1 WNHNN, CDR2 SYGVQD (reference sequence). The CDR3 contains 12 residues. CDR3 amino acids: CANDRVNTEAFF. CDR3 nucleotide sequence: TGCGCCAACGACAGGGTGAACACTGAAGCTTTCTTT.

This clonotype turned up a few times. The chain employs TRBV27 and TRBJ2-1; D tentatively reads TRBD1 or TRBD2 (6 bases each). V shed 5 bases and J shed 6 bases, with 17 bases lying between them. Germline values: CDR1 MNHEY, CDR2 SMNVEV (reference sequence). This CDR3 is 15 amino acids long. DNA of the CDR3: TGTGCCAGCAGTCCGACGGAGGGGGGACCCAATGAGCAGTTCTTC. Amino acid sequence: CASSPTEGGPNEQFF.

This sequence joins TRBV6-4 and TRBJ2-7; perhaps TRBD2 as D (6 bases). Trimming removed 3 bases from V and 4 bases from J, with 10 bases in between. There are 13 residues in the CDR3. The germline V gene has CDR1 MRHNA and CDR2 SNTAGT. CDR3 protein: CASSEFSGYEQYF. CDR3 nucleotides: TGTGCCAGCAGTGAGTTTAGCGGATACGAGCAGTACTTC.

The V gene is TRBV4-3, the J gene TRBJ1-1, with a possible D match to TRBD1 (5 bases). Trimming took 2 bases from V and 0 from J, leaving 13 bases between them. The CDR3 contains 16 residues. The germline V gene encodes CDR1 LGHNA and CDR2 YSLEER. CDR3 sequence: CASSQSLGGLNTEAFF. The CDR3 DNA sequence: TGCGCCAGCAGCCAATCCCTCGGGGGACTGAACACTGAAGCTTTCTTT.

This chain joins TRBV12-3 or TRBV12-4 and TRBJ2-7, with 10 bases lining up with TRBD2. Losses at the gene ends were 6 bases for V and 0 bases for J; bases not matched to a gene: 11. This CDR3 spans 17 amino acids. CDR3 sequence (DNA): TGTGCCAGCAGCCAGGGAGCGGGAGGGCCATTCTCCTACGAGCAGTACTTC. Its translation is CASSQGAGGPFSYEQYF.

In this sample, this clonotype turned up a few times. The rearrangement uses TRBV30 and TRBJ1-1; the D gene is possibly TRBD1 (5 bases). The CDR3 totals 14 residues. CDR1 and CDR2 from the germline V gene are GTSNPN and SVGIG (reference sequence). Trimming cost V 0 bases and J 3 bases, with 11 bases left between them. CDR3: CAWSVREGYTEAFF. CDR3 nucleotides: TGTGCCTGGAGTGTCCGAGAGGGGTACACTGAAGCTTTCTTT.

This chain connects TRBV3-1 to TRBJ1-1; maybe TRBD1 (5 bases). Deletions cut 3 bases from V and 0 bases from J, with 17 bases between. From germline, CDR1 is LGHDT and CDR2 YNNKEL (reference sequence). There are 17 residues in the CDR3. DNA for the CDR3: TGTGCCAGCAGCCATTTTCCGGGACTGAGGATGAACACTGAAGCTTTCTTT. This sequence encodes CASSHFPGLRMNTEAFF. The full variable domain, completed using reference TRBV3-1 and TRBJ1-1, is DTAVSQTPKYLVTQMGNDKSIKCEQNLGHDTMYWYKQDSKKFLKIMFSYNNKELIINETVPNRFSPKSPDKAHLNLHINSLELGDSAVYFCASSHFPGLRMNTEAFFGQGTRLTVV.

The chain carries TRBV4-3 and TRBJ2-5; D may correspond to TRBD1 or TRBD2 (5 bases each). In germline, CDR1 is LGHNA, CDR2 YSLEER. Trimming cost V 2 bases and J 2 bases, with 9 bases left between them. The CDR3 spans 14 residues. The CDR3 coding sequence is TGCGCCAGCAGCCAACAGGGAGTTCAAGAGACCCAGTACTTC. This sequence encodes CASSQQGVQETQYF.